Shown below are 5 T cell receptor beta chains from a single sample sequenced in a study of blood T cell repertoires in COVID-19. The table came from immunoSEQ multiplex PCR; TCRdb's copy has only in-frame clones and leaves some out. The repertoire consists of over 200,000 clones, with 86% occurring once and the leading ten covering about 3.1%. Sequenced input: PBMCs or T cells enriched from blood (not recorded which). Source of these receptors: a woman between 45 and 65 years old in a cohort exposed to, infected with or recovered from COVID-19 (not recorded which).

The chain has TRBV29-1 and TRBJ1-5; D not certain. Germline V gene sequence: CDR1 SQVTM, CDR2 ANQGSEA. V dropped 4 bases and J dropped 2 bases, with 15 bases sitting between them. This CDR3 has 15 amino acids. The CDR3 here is CSVGDGLLGNQPQHF. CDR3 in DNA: TGCAGCGTTGGTGATGGACTCTTGGGCAATCAGCCCCAGCATTTT.

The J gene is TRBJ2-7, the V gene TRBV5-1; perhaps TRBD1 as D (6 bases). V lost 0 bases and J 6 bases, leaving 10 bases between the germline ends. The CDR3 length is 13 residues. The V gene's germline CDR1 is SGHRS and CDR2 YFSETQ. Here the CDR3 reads CASSLGGQSEQYF. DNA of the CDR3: TGCGCCAGCAGCTTGGGGGGACAATCCGAGCAGTACTTC.

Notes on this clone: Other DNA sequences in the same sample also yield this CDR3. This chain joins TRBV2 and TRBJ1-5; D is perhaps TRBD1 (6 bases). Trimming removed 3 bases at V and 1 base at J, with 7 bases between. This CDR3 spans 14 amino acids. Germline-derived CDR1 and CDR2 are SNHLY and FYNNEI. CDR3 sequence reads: CASSETGSNQPQHF. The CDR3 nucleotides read TGTGCCAGCAGTGAGACAGGAAGCAATCAGCCCCAGCATTTT.

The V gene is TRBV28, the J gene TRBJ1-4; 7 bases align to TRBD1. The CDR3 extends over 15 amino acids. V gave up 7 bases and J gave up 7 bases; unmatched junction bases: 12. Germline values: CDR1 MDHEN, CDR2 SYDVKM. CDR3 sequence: CASKMEGAFSEKLFF. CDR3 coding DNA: TGTGCCAGCAAAATGGAGGGGGCTTTTAGTGAAAAACTGTTTTTT.

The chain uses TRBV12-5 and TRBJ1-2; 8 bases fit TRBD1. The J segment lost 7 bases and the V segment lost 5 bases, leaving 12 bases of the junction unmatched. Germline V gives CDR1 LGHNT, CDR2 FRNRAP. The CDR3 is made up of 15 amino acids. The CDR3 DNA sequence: TGTGCTAGTGGTCCGAAATCCCCAGGGGGCGGTGGCTACACCTTC. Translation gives CASGPKSPGGGGYTF.